Listed below are T cell receptor beta chains from one sample, sequenced in a study of cytomegalovirus exposure and HLA in healthy donors. Profiled with immunoSEQ multiplex PCR; TCRdb holds only in-frame clones, not every one. The sample contains 120,000 to 150,000 clones, roughly four fifths of which appear only once. Specimen: PBMCs. The source is a woman aged 35 to 49 in good health and CMV-seronegative. The CDR3 runs from the conserved cysteine through the conserved F or W. The D gene is left open where the match is weak. Part of the rows lack a size; the others show once, few, many or a class for expanded clones.

TRBJ2-2	TRBD2	TRBV11-3	.	TGTGCCAGCAGCTTACTAAAAGGACTAGCCAGTTACACCGGGGAGCTGTTTTTT	CASSLLKGLASYTGELFF
TRBJ2-7	.	TRBV10-1	.	TGCGCCAGCAGCCCTCTTGGGACGGGGGTACCTGGAGAGCAGTACTTC	CASSPLGTGVPGEQYF
TRBJ2-7	TRBD1	TRBV27	once	TGTGCCAGCAGTAGAATCCGGGACAGGCAGTACTTC	CASSRIRDRQYF
TRBJ1-1	.	TRBV4-1	.	TGCGCCAGCAGCCAAGGCGAAGCCCTGAACACTGAAGCTTTCTTT	CASSQGEALNTEAFF
TRBJ2-5	TRBD2	TRBV10-3	.	TGTGCCACCACGTCAGGGAGGGCTTCGGCTTCGGGGACCCAGTACTTC	CATTSGRASASGTQYF
TRBJ1-1	.	TRBV12-2	.	TGTGCAAGTCGCTTAGGAGCGCGGCGGCGTCGGGGAACTGAAGCTTTCTTT	CASRLGARRRRGTEAFF
TRBJ1-2	.	TRBV6-6	.	TGTGCCAGCAGTTACTCGATGGAGGACTATGGCTACACCTTC	CASSYSMEDYGYTF
TRBJ2-7	.	TRBV19	.	TGTGCCAGTAGTAAAAGATCGACTGGGCAGGGGCCAAACTACGAGCAGTACTTC	CASSKRSTGQGPNYEQYF
TRBJ2-7	TRBD1	TRBV19	few	TGTGCCAGTAGTCTCCGGGACAGGGGAGGCTACGAGCAGTACTTC	CASSLRDRGGYEQYF
TRBJ1-5	TRBD1	TRBV28	.	TGTGCCAGCAGTTTAACCCACTCGGACAGGGCAACAGGGCCCCAGCATTTT	CASSLTHSDRATGPQHF
TRBJ1-1	.	TRBV28	.	TGTGCCAGCAATTCGTACACTGAAGCTTTCTTT	CASNSYTEAFF
TRBJ2-1	.	TRBV7-6	once	TGTGCCAGCAGCTTGGGGGGGCTAGCGGACAATGAGCAGTTCTTC	CASSLGGLADNEQFF
TRBJ1-5	.	TRBV28	.	TGTGCCATCTCGGGAGACGGCAATCAGCCCCAGCATTTT	CAISGDGNQPQHF
TRBJ1-6	.	TRBV14	.	TGTGCCAGCAGCCAAGATCCGTGGGGGGAGTCACCCCTCCACTTT	CASSQDPWGESPLHF
TRBJ1-6	.	TRBV5-1	.	TGCGCCAGCAGCTTGGAGATTCTGGGCTCACCCCTCCACTTT	CASSLEILGSPLHF
TRBJ2-7	TRBD2	TRBV10-3	.	TGCCGTGGGGGCGGGAGGATTTACGACTTC	CRGGGRIYDF
TRBJ2-7	TRBD2	TRBV18	.	TGTGCCAGCTCGCAGACCTCGGGGTCAGGCCGAACGGGAGGATTCTACGAGCAGTACTTC	CASSQTSGSGRTGGFYEQYF
TRBJ2-3	.	TRBV29-1	.	TGCAGCGCCGGGATATCGGCAGATACGCAGTATTTT	CSAGISADTQYF
TRBJ2-7	TRBD1	TRBV6-5	.	TGTGCCAGCAGTTACCGGATGACAGGGGGCAATCACGAGCAGTACTTC	CASSYRMTGGNHEQYF
TRBJ2-2	TRBD2	TRBV4-1	.	TGCGCCAGCAGCCACGGGACTAGCGGGAGGCCAGATACCGGGGAGCTGTTTTTT	CASSHGTSGRPDTGELFF
TRBJ1-1	.	TRBV7-9	.	TGTGCCAGCAGCCCCAGGGGCGGAAGGAACGCTGAAGCTTTCTTT	CASSPRGGRNAEAFF
TRBJ2-7	TRBD2	TRBV7-2	.	TGTGCCAGCAGCTTAGTGTCTAGCGGGGTCTACGAGCAGTACTTC	CASSLVSSGVYEQYF
TRBJ2-7	TRBD2	TRBV7-8	.	TGTGCCAGCAGCCGCCGGGCGGGGAGGGTATTCTACGAGCAGTACTTC	CASSRRAGRVFYEQYF
TRBJ2-3	.	TRBV10-2	.	TGCGCCAGCGGCGAGGGTCTTCTGGCAGATACGCAGTATTTT	CASGEGLLADTQYF
TRBJ1-1	TRBD1	TRBV19	.	TGTGCCAGTAGTCCCGGACAGGGCAACACTGAAGCTTTCTTT	CASSPGQGNTEAFF
TRBJ2-2	TRBD1	TRBV29-1	.	TGCAGCGTGGACAGGGGCACCGGGGAGCTGTTTTTT	CSVDRGTGELFF
TRBJ2-1	.	TRBV6-4	.	TGTGCCAGCAGTGACTACCCAGGGGCCTCAAGGGAGCAGTTCTTC	CASSDYPGASREQFF
TRBJ2-7	.	TRBV5-6	.	TGTGCCAGCAGCCATCCGGGGAGCGAGCAGTACTTC	CASSHPGSEQYF
TRBJ1-4	TRBD1	TRBV23-1	.	TGCGCCAGCAGTCAACCGACAGGGATGGATCAAAAACTGTTTTTT	CASSQPTGMDQKLFF
TRBJ1-4	.	TRBV29-1	.	TGCAGCGGGCTAGGGGCAGCAACTAATGAAAAACTGTTTTTT	CSGLGAATNEKLFF
TRBJ2-5	.	TRBV6-5	.	TGTGCCACTCGAGCCGGTCGGGGGTTCGCAGAGACCCAGTACTTC	CATRAGRGFAETQYF
TRBJ2-1	TRBD1	TRBV28	.	TGTGCCAGCAGTTCCCTGAGGGACAGGGCCTACAATGAGCAGTTCTTC	CASSSLRDRAYNEQFF
TRBJ2-3	.	TRBV6-1	.	TGTGCCAGCAGCGGGGACAACATCAAAGATACGCAGTATTTT	CASSGDNIKDTQYF
TRBJ1-2	.	TRBV4-3	.	TGCGCCAGCAGCCAAGGACGGAGAAATGGCTACACCTTC	CASSQGRRNGYTF
TRBJ1-1	.	TRBV29-1	.	TGCAGCGTTGCGGCAGGTACGAACACTGAAGCTTTCTTT	CSVAAGTNTEAFF
TRBJ2-4	TRBD1	TRBV28	.	TGTGCCAGCGGGGGACAGGGCACCCAAAACATTCAGTACTTC	CASGGQGTQNIQYF
TRBJ1-5	.	TRBV28	.	TGTGCCAGCAGTAGTTATACCTCGGGGGGGCAGCCCCAGCATTTT	CASSSYTSGGQPQHF
TRBJ2-5	.	TRBV9	once	TGTGCCAGCAGCGTAGGAGGTAAAGAGACCCAGTACTTC	CASSVGGKETQYF
TRBJ1-4	.	TRBV7-9	.	TGTGCCAGCAGCTTAATCCTTGCAACTAATGAAAAACTGTTTTTT	CASSLILATNEKLFF
TRBJ2-7	TRBD1	TRBV7-7	.	TGTGCCAGCAGCTCCCCGCTCGGACAGGGGGCCTACGAGCAGTACTTC	CASSSPLGQGAYEQYF
TRBJ1-5	.	TRBV28	.	TGTGCCAGCAGTCCCGTGCAGGGGAAGGACAATCAGCCCCAGCATTTT	CASSPVQGKDNQPQHF
TRBJ2-5	TRBD1	TRBV7-6	.	TGTGCCAGCAGCTCCCAGGGGGCAGGGGAGACCCAGTACTTC	CASSSQGAGETQYF
TRBJ1-3	.	TRBV6-5	.	TGTGCCAGCCGCGTGAGTTCTGGAAACACCATATATTTT	CASRVSSGNTIYF
TRBJ2-7	.	TRBV28	.	TGTGCCAGCACAGACTCCTACGAGCAGTACTTC	CASTDSYEQYF
TRBJ2-1	.	TRBV6-5	.	TGTGCCAGCAGTTACCCGGGACTTCGTCGAAATGAGCAGTTCTTC	CASSYPGLRRNEQFF
TRBJ1-5	TRBD1	TRBV5-1	once	TGCGCCAGCAGCTTGACAGGGGGCAATCAGCCCCAGCATTTT	CASSLTGGNQPQHF
TRBJ2-5	.	TRBV5-1	.	TGCGCCAGCAGCTTGGGGAACCAGGGTGAGACGGAGACCCAGTACTTC	CASSLGNQGETETQYF
TRBJ2-1	.	TRBV5-4	.	TGTGCCAGCAGCAAAGGGGGTCCCTCTAGACCCTACAATGAGCAGTTCTTC	CASSKGGPSRPYNEQFF
TRBJ2-4	.	TRBV29-1	.	TGCAGCGTTGGGTCAGGGGTAATAGACATTCAGTACTTC	CSVGSGVIDIQYF
TRBJ2-1	TRBD2	TRBV19	.	TGTGCCAGTAGTATTCTGGGACTAGCGGGAGGATACGAGCAGTTCTTC	CASSILGLAGGYEQFF
TRBJ2-7	.	TRBV28	few	TGTGCCAGCTTCAAGCGGTATTTCCACGAGCAGTACTTC	CASFKRYFHEQYF
TRBJ2-1	TRBD1	TRBV7-9	.	TGTGCCAGCAGCCCGCGTTGGACAGGGGAAGGTGAGCAGTTCTTC	CASSPRWTGEGEQFF
TRBJ2-7	TRBD2	TRBV2	few	TGTGCCAGCAGAAGCGATGGAAGCGGGATGGAAGAGCAGTACTTC	CASRSDGSGMEEQYF
TRBJ2-3	.	TRBV4-2	.	TGTGCCAGCAGCCAAGTGCGATTGGGTGGGCCAGATACGCAGTATTTT	CASSQVRLGGPDTQYF
TRBJ2-7	.	TRBV27	.	TGTGCCAGCAGTTTGGGGGGCTACGAGCAGTACTTC	CASSLGGYEQYF
TRBJ2-7	.	TRBV7-5	.	TGTGCCAGAAGCCCAAAAGGGACCCAGGGGCGCTACGAGCAGTACTTC	CARSPKGTQGRYEQYF
TRBJ2-3	.	TRBV7-2	.	TGTGCCAGCAGCTTGGGGGGGCGGGGAAACACAGATACGCAGTATTTT	CASSLGGRGNTDTQYF
TRBJ2-7	.	TRBV2	.	TGTGCCAGCAATAGTGATCAGATAGGGGCGGCCGAGCAGTACTTC	CASNSDQIGAAEQYF
TRBJ2-7	TRBD2	TRBV6-5	.	TGTGCCAGCAGTTACAGCGGGACCGTAGCCTACGAGCAGTACTTC	CASSYSGTVAYEQYF